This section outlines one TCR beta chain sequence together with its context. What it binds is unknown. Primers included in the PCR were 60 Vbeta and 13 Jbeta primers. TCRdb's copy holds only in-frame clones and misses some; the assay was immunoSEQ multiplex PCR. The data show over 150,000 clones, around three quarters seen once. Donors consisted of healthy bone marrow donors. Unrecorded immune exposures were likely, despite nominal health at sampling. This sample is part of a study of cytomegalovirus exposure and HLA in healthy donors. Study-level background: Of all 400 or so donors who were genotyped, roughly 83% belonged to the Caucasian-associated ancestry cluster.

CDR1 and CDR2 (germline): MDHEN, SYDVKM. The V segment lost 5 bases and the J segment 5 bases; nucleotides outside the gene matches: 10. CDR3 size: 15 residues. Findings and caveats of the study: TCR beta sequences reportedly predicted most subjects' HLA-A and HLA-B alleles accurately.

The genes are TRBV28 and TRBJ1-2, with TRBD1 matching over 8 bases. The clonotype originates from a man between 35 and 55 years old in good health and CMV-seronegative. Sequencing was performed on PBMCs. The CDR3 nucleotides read TGTGCCAGCAGTACACAGGGGGTACTTGGGTATGGCTACACCTTC. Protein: CASSTQGVLGYGYTF.